The T cell receptor (beta chain) described here comes from a study of graft-versus-host responses after intestinal transplantation. Study background: Recipients underwent multivisceral, liver-intestinal, or isolated intestinal transplants. Anti-thymocyte globulin induction preceded two to four years of tacrolimus and steroid maintenance in all recipients.

The repertoire was sequenced with immunoSEQ multiplex PCR; TCRdb's copy has only in-frame clones and lacks some. Of 20,000 to 30,000 clones detected, approximately 85% appear once; the ten largest clones hold 0.95% to 1%. Study-level points and caveats: Analysis identified GvH clones in recipient marrow, with some appearing first in ileum or blood. Individuals carrying graft-donor T cell macrochimerism showed high graft-versus-host to host-versus-graft clonal ratios in allografts.

This clone appeared a single time. As yet, its antigen is unknown. The CDR3 totals 14 residues. Trimming cost V 7 bases and J 5 bases; bases outside gene matches: 4. From germline, CDR1 is SNHLY and CDR2 FYNNEI. The rearrangement joins TRBV2 to TRBJ1-5; 11 bases match TRBD1. This clonotype was obtained from a human patient who received an intestinal transplant, so some T cells may come from the graft donor. The sequenced sample was PBMCs, obtained more than 450 days after intestinal transplant. CDR3 protein: CASTGTGGHQPQHF. The CDR3 bases are TGTGCCAGCACAGGGACAGGGGGACATCAGCCCCAGCATTTT.